The next 28 T cell receptor beta chains were all read from a single sample in a study of regulatory T cells in long-lasting Graves disease (dated by TCRdb to about 2021). Libraries were prepared through multiplex PCR. Sequencing relied on an Illumina HiSeq 4000. To build TCR beta libraries, CDR3 regions were amplified by Arm-PCR using iRepertoire HTBI primers. The raw public reads went through TCRdb reprocessing: fastp at Q25, MiXCR clone calling, in-frame beta chains kept. Rows with a matching CDR3 protein are joined into one entry that keeps the most common DNA and genes. The sample has hundreds of thousands of distinct CDR3 sequences on record, 25% to 30% of them singletons. The ten largest clones take up 42% of the sample. Per the publication, the time point label means: persistent/refractory GD, antithyroid drugs over 5 years with positive TRAb. RNA was extracted from PBMCs in TRIzol for both TCR sequencing and RNA sequencing.

The starting material was peripheral blood mononuclear cells (PBMCs), obtained when the disease was refractory, from a patient treated with antithyroid drugs. The receptor set was obtained from a female donor with Graves disease.

In its sample, this clonotype was seen many times. V and J are TRBV6-5 and TRBJ1-1, with D possibly matching TRBD1 (6 bases). Germline CDR1 and CDR2: MNHEY and SVGAGI. The CDR3 consists of 14 residues. The V end was cut by 2 bases, the J end by 1 base, with 8 bases between. The chain's CDR3 is CASSYEGGNTEAFF. For the CDR3, the DNA is TGTGCCAGCAGTTACGAGGGGGGGAACACTGAAGCTTTCTTT.

The chain links TRBV6-1 to TRBJ2-4; TRBD1 aligns across 7 bases. J lost 5 bases, V lost 5 bases, and 6 bases had no gene match. The germline CDR1 and CDR2 sequences are MNHNS and SASEGT. The length of the CDR3 is 14 residues. The CDR3 nucleotides are TGTGCCAGCAGTAGCCGGGACAGCGAAAACATTCAGTACTTC. The encoded protein is CASSSRDSENIQYF.

This chain joins TRBV9 and TRBJ2-3; TRBD2 agrees at 10 bases. Trimming at V came to 0 bases and at J to 10 bases, leaving 5 bases not matched to a gene. Per the germline V gene, CDR1 is SGDLS and CDR2 is YYNGEE. CDR3 length: 14 residues. The CDR3 DNA follows: TGTGCCAGCAGCGTAGGAATAGCGGGAGGATCGCAGTATTTT. Its protein is CASSVGIAGGSQYF.

The rearrangement uses TRBV7-3 and TRBJ1-2; no clear D. The V end lost 5 bases, the J end lost 5 bases, and 18 bases lay between the germline ends. Looked up from germline, CDR1 is SGHTA and CDR2 is FQGTGA. The CDR3 sequence is 15 residues long. CDR3 region: CASSLQARGGYGYTF. The CDR3 DNA sequence: TGTGCCAGCAGCCTTCAGGCGAGAGGAGGGTATGGCTACACCTTC.

The genes are TRBV7-8 and TRBJ2-2, with 13 bases lining up with TRBD2. The CDR3 covers 17 residues. Germline V CDR1 and CDR2: SGHVS, FQNEAQ. The V gene end was trimmed by 5 bases and the J gene end by 5 bases; junction bases not matched to a gene: 8. The CDR3 sequence: CASSAGGLAGVTGELFF. The CDR3 DNA reads TGTGCCAGCAGCGCCGGTGGACTAGCGGGAGTTACCGGGGAGCTGTTTTTT.

The gene calls are TRBV6-5 and TRBJ1-1, with 7 bases that match TRBD1. V dropped 2 bases and J dropped 4; count of bases not matched to a gene: 4. This CDR3 contains 14 residues. Germline assignment: CDR1 MNHEY and CDR2 SVGAGI. CDR3 nucleotides: TGTGCCAGCAGTTACAGGCGACAGGGCACTGAAGCTTTCTTT. Translating it yields CASSYRRQGTEAFF.

The rearrangement joins TRBV4-1 to TRBJ2-5; D is tentatively TRBD1 or TRBD2 (5 bases each). The germline V and J ends were trimmed by 3 bases and 5 bases, with 13 bases remaining between them. The CDR3 has 14 amino acids. In germline, CDR1 is MGHRA, CDR2 YSYEKL. CDR3 residues: CASSQGPSYETQYF. For the CDR3, the DNA is TGCGCCAGCAGCCAGGGACCCAGCTATGAGACCCAGTACTTC.

This sequence joins TRBV19 and TRBJ2-3; the D is unclear. The germline V and J ends were trimmed by 7 bases and 4 bases, with 9 bases remaining between them. The length of the CDR3 is 12 residues. The V gene's germline CDR1 is LNHDA and CDR2 SQIVND (reference sequence). CDR3 sequence: CASTFPPDTQYF. CDR3 coding DNA: TGTGCCAGTACCTTCCCCCCAGATACGCAGTATTTT.

The chain carries TRBV7-9 and TRBJ1-4; D unresolved. The CDR3 covers 12 residues. Germline assignment: CDR1 SEHNR and CDR2 FQNEAQ (reference sequence). With 9 bases removed from V and 6 bases from J, the gap between germline ends came to 11 bases. CDR3 region: CASGLSYEKLFF. Written as DNA, the CDR3 is TGTGCCAGTGGATTGTCATATGAAAAACTGTTTTTT.

The chain couples TRBV2 to TRBJ1-2, with D possibly being TRBD1 (5 bases). V gave up 9 bases and J gave up 3 bases, with 14 bases separating them. CDR1 and CDR2 from the germline V gene are SNHLY and FYNNEI. This CDR3 is built from 13 residues. CDR3 sequence reads: CARSGDADYGYTF. The CDR3 region has the DNA TGTGCCAGGAGCGGGGACGCTGACTATGGCTACACCTTC.

This chain joins TRBV6-4 and TRBJ1-1; D perhaps matches TRBD1 (5 bases). Germline CDR1 reads MRHNA; CDR2 reads SNTAGT. V shed 3 bases and J shed 1 base, with 12 bases lying between them. This CDR3 has 15 residues. The CDR3 loop reads CASSEPIGGNTEAFF. In DNA, the CDR3 is TGTGCCAGCAGTGAACCAATTGGGGGGAACACTGAAGCTTTCTTT.

The J gene is TRBJ2-1, the V gene TRBV11-3; D is unresolved. V lost 5 bases and J 2 bases, leaving 13 bases between the germline ends. Germline CDR1 is SGHNT and CDR2 is YENEEA. The CDR3 has 15 amino acids. This CDR3 reads CASSPSELPYNEQFF. CDR3 bases: TGTGCCAGCAGCCCCTCCGAGCTACCCTACAATGAGCAGTTCTTC. The full variable domain, completed using reference TRBV11-3 and TRBJ2-1, is EAGVVQSPRYKIIEKKQPVAFWCNPISGHNTLYWYLQNLGQGPELLIRYENEEAVDDSQLPKDRFSAERLKGVDSTLKIQPAELGDSAVYLCASSPSELPYNEQFFGPGTRLTVL.

This chain joins TRBV27 and TRBJ2-7; D is unclear. CDR1 MNHEY and CDR2 SMNVEV come from the germline V gene (reference sequence). The CDR3 loop spans 12 amino acids. Trimming shortened V by 7 bases and J by 6 bases, and 13 bases separated the two germline ends. CDR3 bases: TGTGCCAGCACTGCTTTCCCGGGCGAGCAGTACTTC. Translated, it gives CASTAFPGEQYF.

This clonotype was seen just once. This chain links TRBV4-1 with TRBJ2-7; D not resolved. The germline gives CDR1 MGHRA, CDR2 YSYEKL. V was trimmed by 0 bases and J by 1 base, leaving 13 bases between them. The CDR3 has 16 amino acids. In DNA form, the CDR3 reads TGCGCCAGCAGCCAAGATCTGGACGGGTTATCCTACGAGCAGTACTTC. Protein product: CASSQDLDGLSYEQYF.

The sample holds a few counts of this clonotype. In DNA, the CDR3 is TGTGCCAGCACCCAAGGAGGGGACGAGCAGTACTTC. Encoded protein: CASTQGGDEQYF. The chain is built from TRBV7-6 and TRBJ2-7; tentatively, D is TRBD2 (6 bases). The CDR3 has 12 residues. The ends were cut back, 7 bases at V and 5 bases at J, with 12 bases in the middle. The germline gives CDR1 SGHVS, CDR2 FNYEAQ.

CDR3 loop: CASSLRGRIHEQYF. CDR3 DNA sequence: TGTGCCAGCAGTTTACGCGGGAGGATCCACGAGCAGTACTTC. J is TRBJ2-7 and V is TRBV28; 8 nucleotides align to TRBD2. V lost 2 bases, J lost 5 bases, and 5 bases stayed unmatched. The CDR3 covers 14 residues. CDR1 is MDHEN and CDR2 is SYDVKM in the germline V gene.

This clonotype was seen more than once but under ten times. This chain links TRBV6-1 with TRBJ1-2; 9 bases line up with TRBD1. Per germline, CDR1 MNHNS and CDR2 SASEGT. This CDR3 contains 13 residues. V was clipped by 6 bases and J by 13 bases; unmatched bases: 12. The CDR3: CASSPSGTGKGTF. DNA for the CDR3: TGTGCCAGCAGCCCGTCCGGGACAGGGAAGGGCACCTTC.

V gene TRBV28 combines with J gene TRBJ2-7, with D unresolved. Germline loops: CDR1 MDHEN, CDR2 SYDVKM. CDR3 size: 18 residues. Trimming took off 5 bases at V and 3 bases at J, with 26 bases between the two ends. The CDR3 reads CASSPQRESVRPSYEQYF. The CDR3 DNA reads TGTGCCAGCAGTCCCCAGAGAGAATCCGTTCGACCTAGCTACGAGCAGTACTTC.

Note on this clonotype: A much larger clonotype is one base distant, so this may be a read error. V usage is TRBV6-5 and J usage is TRBJ1-2; D is unresolved. The CDR3 covers 14 residues. Germline lookup yields CDR1 MNHEY and CDR2 SVGAGI. CDR3 in amino acids: CASSYSITNHGYTF. In nucleotides, the CDR3 is TGTGCCAGCAGTTACTCGATAACTAACCATGGCTACACCTTC.

This rearrangement joins TRBV3-1 to TRBJ2-1; D may be TRBD1 (5 bases). CDR1 is LGHDT and CDR2 is YNNKEL in the germline V gene (reference sequence). The CDR3 length is 14 residues. Trimming removed 0 bases at V and 8 bases at J, with 11 bases between. This CDR3 is CASSQDARAYEQFF. The CDR3 region has the DNA TGTGCCAGCAGCCAAGATGCCAGGGCGTATGAGCAGTTCTTC.

In this sample, this clonotype turned up a few times. This sequence joins TRBV11-2 and TRBJ2-1; TRBD1 matches at 7 bases. CDR1 and CDR2 from the germline V gene are SGHAT and FQNNGV. V lost 3 bases to trimming and J lost 8 bases; unmatched junction nucleotides: 7. The CDR3 consists of 14 residues. The DNA for the CDR3 is TGTGCCAGCAGCTTCGCCAGGGGGAGTTATGAGCAGTTCTTC. It encodes CASSFARGSYEQFF.

The rearrangement uses TRBV20-1 and TRBJ1-3, with D possibly matching TRBD1 (6 bases). Germline values: CDR1 DFQATT, CDR2 SNEGSKA (reference sequence). The CDR3 runs 19 residues. With 0 bases removed from V and 2 bases from J, the gap between germline ends came to 23 bases. The DNA for the CDR3 is TGCAGTGCTAGAGACCCTCCAGTTTACGCAGGGGACGCTGGAAACACCATATATTTT. It encodes CSARDPPVYAGDAGNTIYF.

This clonotype was picked up a small number of times. This chain links TRBV14 with TRBJ1-1; no reliable D call. Germline values: CDR1 SGHDN, CDR2 FVKESK. This CDR3 has 15 residues. V was pared by 0 bases and J by 1 base, with 9 bases between. The CDR3 DNA is TGTGCCAGCAGCCAAGAGGTGTTGGCGAACACTGAAGCTTTCTTT. This gives the protein CASSQEVLANTEAFF. The full variable domain, completed using reference TRBV14 and TRBJ1-1, is EAGVTQFPSHSVIEKGQTVTLRCDPISGHDNLYWYRRVMGKEIKFLLHFVKESKQDESGMPNNRFLAERTGGTYSTLKVQPAELEDSGVYFCASSQEVLANTEAFFGQGTRLTVV.

This clonotype was observed at least ten times. The chain carries TRBV20-1 and TRBJ2-5; TRBD2 aligns across 15 bases. V dropped 7 bases and J dropped 4; count of bases not matched to a gene: 7. CDR3 length: 15 amino acids. Germline CDR1 DFQATT, CDR2 SNEGSKA (reference sequence). CDR3 DNA sequence: TGCAGTGTAGAGACGGGACTAGCGGGAGGAGAGACCCAGTACTTC. Amino acids: CSVETGLAGGETQYF.

This sequence joins TRBV30 and TRBJ1-6; maybe TRBD1 (5 bases). V lost 4 bases to trimming and J lost 7 bases, with 8 bases between them. Germline lookup yields CDR1 GTSNPN and CDR2 SVGIG (reference sequence). The CDR3 spans 12 residues. CDR3 sequence (DNA): TGTGCCTGGATGAGGGGAAATTCACCCCTCCACTTT. This translates into CAWMRGNSPLHF.

This chain uses TRBV20-1 with TRBJ2-4, with 7 bases matching TRBD1. J gave up 2 bases and V 5 bases, and 6 bases lay outside the gene matches. The CDR3 runs to 14 residues. CDR1 and CDR2 from the germline V gene are DFQATT and SNEGSKA (reference sequence). The CDR3 loop is CSAWTGKTKNIQYF. As DNA, the CDR3 is TGCAGTGCTTGGACAGGCAAAACCAAAAACATTCAGTACTTC.

This clonotype was detected a few times. The chain uses TRBV19 and TRBJ1-1; D remains unclear. There are 12 residues in the CDR3. V was clipped by 6 bases and J by 8 bases, with 13 bases between them. CDR1 and CDR2 (germline): LNHDA, SQIVND (reference sequence). The CDR3 sequence is CASSDTGVEAFF. The CDR3 DNA sequence: TGTGCCAGTAGCGACACGGGCGTGGAAGCTTTCTTT.

The V call is TRBV12-3 or TRBV12-4, the J call TRBJ1-6; TRBD1 matches 7 bases. With 6 bases clipped from V and 6 bases from J, the junction kept 8 bases outside the gene matches. This CDR3 is 15 amino acids long. The CDR3 DNA is TGTGCCAGCAGCCCACGACAGGGTGGTAATTCACCCCTCCACTTT. Protein: CASSPRQGGNSPLHF.